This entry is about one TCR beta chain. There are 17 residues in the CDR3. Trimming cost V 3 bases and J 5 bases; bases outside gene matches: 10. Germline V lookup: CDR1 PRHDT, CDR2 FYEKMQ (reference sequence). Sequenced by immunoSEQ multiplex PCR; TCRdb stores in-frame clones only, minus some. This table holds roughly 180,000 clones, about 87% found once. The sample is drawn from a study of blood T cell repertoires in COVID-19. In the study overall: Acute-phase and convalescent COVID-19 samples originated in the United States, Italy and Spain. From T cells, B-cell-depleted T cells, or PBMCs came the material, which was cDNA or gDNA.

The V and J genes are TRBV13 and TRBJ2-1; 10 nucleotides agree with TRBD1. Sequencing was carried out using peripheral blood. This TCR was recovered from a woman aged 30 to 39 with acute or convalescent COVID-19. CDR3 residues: CASSLGTGADINNEQFF. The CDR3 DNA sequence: TGTGCCAGCAGCTTGGGGACAGGGGCAGATATAAACAATGAGCAGTTCTTC.